This T cell receptor beta chain was found in a study of T cells after yellow fever vaccination (dated by TCRdb to about 2019). With regard to the full study: Libraries from fractions with low cell numbers were prepared with the SMART-Seq v4 Ultra Low Input RNA kit. Blood samples were taken at several timepoints before and after primary and secondary immunization, and bulk PBMC replicates and cell subsets were isolated. Two healthy male donors, one aged 18 to 29 and one aged 30 to 40 years, were included in the cohort. To track T-cell clones before and after primary and booster YFV17D yellow fever vaccination, bulk TCR alpha and beta repertoires were sequenced longitudinally.

Overall study results and their limits: Only a couple of donors were included in the study, so the extent to which the findings can be generalized is limited. A small share of clonotypes occurred in both CD4 and CD8 compartments, likely arising from convergent recombination. The secondary T-cell response was found to be weaker but faster than the primary response, with a peak reached on day 5 rather than on day 15. FACS-sorted repertoires could contain abundant contaminating clonotypes from the bulk population, so computational filtering was required. Most clones expanded after primary vaccination were re-detected after the booster (96% of CD4 and roughly 85% of CD8), suggesting broad memory maintenance.

Many counts were recorded for this clonotype. The target of this receptor is not known. No much larger clone exists at a distance of one base, and base qualities are not known. The treatment or condition label of this sample denotes: live attenuated yellow fever vaccine strain. A standard Ficoll-Paque protocol was used to isolate PBMCs from peripheral blood. CD4 and CD8 T-cell fractions were isolated with Dynabeads CD4 and CD8 positive selection kits. TriZol was used to extract RNA from bulk PBMCs, from CD4 and CD8 fractions, and from dextramer-positive and dextramer-negative fractions. TCR cDNA was synthesized by 5'RACE template switching, which introduced a universal primer site and unique molecular identifiers. Priming of cDNA synthesis was performed from both the TCR alpha and TCR beta constant segments. Two PCR steps were used to amplify libraries, with sample barcodes and sequencing adapters being added in the second step. Sequencing of libraries was performed on Illumina HiSeq 2500 (2x100 bp) or NovaSeq (2x150 bp). In the source study's methods: MIGEC handled demultiplexing of reads and collapsing into UMI consensus sequences, while MiXCR performed V(D)J alignment. Using edgeR on replicate PBMC samples, clonotypes were called vaccine-responding if FDR was below 0.01 and the log2 fold change was above 5 up to day 15. Bulk clonotypes were assigned CD4 or CD8 identity according to which sequenced CD4 or CD8 repertoire held them at higher abundance. In-frame beta chains were kept once TCRdb had trimmed the public reads at Q25 with fastp and called clones with MiXCR. A single entry per CDR3 protein holds the most common genes and DNA from its merged rows. The V and J calls were determined by TCRdb, not by the authors. This sample is represented by approximately 69,000 distinct CDR3 sequences; roughly 6% of them were singletons. The top ten clonotypes cover roughly 2% of the sample.

From the cysteine through the phenylalanine, the CDR3 covers 13 amino acids. Just the 39-base CDR3 DNA is kept, in frame starting at base 1. A distance of 7 bases separates the germline ends of V and J, which lose 6 bases and 4 bases respectively. The sequence derives from a man aged 18-30 years who received the YFV17D yellow fever vaccine. Recombination linked TRBV12-3 or TRBV12-4 to TRBJ2-6, with the identity of the D gene unclear. The sequences come from CD4+ T cells sorted from PBMCs, collected approximately 15 days after the first yellow fever vaccination. The CDR3 region: CASSSYGANVLTF. The base sequence is TGTGCCAGCAGCAGCTACGGGGCCAACGTCCTGACTTTC.